This TCR beta chain was sequenced in a study of blood T cell repertoires in COVID-19. The overall study: Sample material is recorded as cDNA or gDNA derived from T cells, B-cell-depleted T cells, or PBMCs.

Sequencing used immunoSEQ multiplex PCR; TCRdb keeps in-frame clones, though not all of them. The data contain roughly 200,000 clones, approximately 80% of them singletons. The CDR3 consists of 14 residues. J lost 10 bases, V lost 0 bases, and 7 bases had no gene match. Germline values: CDR1 SGHRS, CDR2 YFSETQ. The chain has TRBV5-1 and TRBJ2-1; 7 nucleotides match TRBD2. Material for sequencing was peripheral blood. This receptor was obtained from a woman aged 50 to 65 with active or convalescent COVID-19. CDR3: CASSLGGASGEQFF. The CDR3 nucleotides are TGCGCCAGCAGCTTGGGAGGGGCTAGCGGCGAGCAGTTCTTC.